The source of this T cell receptor beta chain is a study of blood T cell repertoires in COVID-19. Some clones are missing from TCRdb's copy, which holds only in-frame ones; the method was immunoSEQ multiplex PCR. The sample shows approximately 230,000 clones, approximately 80% of them seen only once. The CDR3 covers 18 residues. V is TRBV21-1 and J is TRBJ2-7; the table's D call, TRBD1, has no DNA check behind it. TRBV21-1 is a pseudogene. The sequenced sample was peripheral blood. The TCR sequence derives from a man older than 75 with acute or convalescent COVID-19. CDR3 residues: CASNTVIRDRWFSYEQYF. The CDR3 DNA follows: TGTGCCAGCAACACAGTAATCAGGGACAGGTGGTTCTCCTACGAGCAGTACTTC.